The rows below give T cell receptor beta chains drawn from one sample of a study of blood T cell repertoires in COVID-19. TCRdb keeps only in-frame clones here, not all; method: immunoSEQ multiplex PCR. The sample lists about 400,000 clones, over 75% seen once, with around 2% in the top ten. The material sequenced was PBMCs or T cells enriched from blood (not recorded which). All receptors come from a woman aged 40 to 50 with acute COVID-19. Both conserved end residues are trimmed from each CDR3. Clone size is shown for a subset of rows, as once, few, many or a class of expanded clone.

clone size | V gene | CDR3 protein
. | TRBV10-2 | ASSLDRVGTEAF
. | TRBV5-4 | ASSLKRGAVETQY
once | TRBV5-6 | ASSLVDRRDNSPLH
. | TRBV2 | ASSPRFRTNTEAF
. | TRBV5-4 | ASSPGQSYGYT
. | TRBV6-5 | ASSWDSPTYEQY
once | TRBV7-2 | ASSATTRQPQH
. | TRBV7-6 | ASSSLAGGYYNEQF
. | TRBV4-2 | ASRQMTGGAPTEAF
. | TRBV18 | ASSPETGRTGELF